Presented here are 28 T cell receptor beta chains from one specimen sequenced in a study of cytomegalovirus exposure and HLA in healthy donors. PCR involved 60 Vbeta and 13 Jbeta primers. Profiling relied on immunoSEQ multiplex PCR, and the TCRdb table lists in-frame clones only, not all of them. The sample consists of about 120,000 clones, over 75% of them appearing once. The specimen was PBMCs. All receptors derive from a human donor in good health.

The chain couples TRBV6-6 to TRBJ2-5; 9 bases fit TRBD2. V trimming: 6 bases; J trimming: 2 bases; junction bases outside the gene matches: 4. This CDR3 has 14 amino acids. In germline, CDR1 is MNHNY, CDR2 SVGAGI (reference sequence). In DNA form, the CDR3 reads TGTGCCAGCAGCCGTCTAGCGGGGCAAGAGACCCAGTACTTC. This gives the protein CASSRLAGQETQYF.

CDR3 protein: CASGSRGLRGNTEAFF. In nucleotides, the CDR3 is TGTGCTAGTGGTTCCAGGGGTTTAAGGGGCAACACTGAAGCTTTCTTT. The chain combines TRBV12-5 with TRBJ1-1; a possible D gene is TRBD1 (6 bases). The CDR3 has 16 amino acids. Germline lookup yields CDR1 LGHNT and CDR2 FRNRAP. V was cut by 4 bases and J by 2 bases, with 17 bases left in between.

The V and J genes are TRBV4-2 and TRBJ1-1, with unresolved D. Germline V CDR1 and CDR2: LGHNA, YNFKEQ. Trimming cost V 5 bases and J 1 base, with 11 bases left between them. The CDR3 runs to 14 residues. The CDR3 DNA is TGTGCCAGCAGCGCCCGGGGAGGGAACACTGAAGCTTTCTTT. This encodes CASSARGGNTEAFF.

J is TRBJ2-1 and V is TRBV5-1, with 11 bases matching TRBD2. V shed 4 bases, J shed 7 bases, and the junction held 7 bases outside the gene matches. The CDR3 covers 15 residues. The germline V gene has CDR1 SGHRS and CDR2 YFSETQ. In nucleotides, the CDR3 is TGCGCCAGCAGCCTCGGGACTAGCGGCCCAAATGAGCAGTTCTTC. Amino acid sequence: CASSLGTSGPNEQFF.

CDR3 in DNA: TGTGCCAGCAGCGTCATGGAGGGATTCACAGATACGCAGTATTTT. Its protein product is CASSVMEGFTDTQYF. V and J are TRBV9 and TRBJ2-3; maybe TRBD2 (6 bases). V was cut by 2 bases and J by 2 bases, with 12 bases left in between. Germline assignment: CDR1 SGDLS and CDR2 YYNGEE. The CDR3 is made up of 15 amino acids.

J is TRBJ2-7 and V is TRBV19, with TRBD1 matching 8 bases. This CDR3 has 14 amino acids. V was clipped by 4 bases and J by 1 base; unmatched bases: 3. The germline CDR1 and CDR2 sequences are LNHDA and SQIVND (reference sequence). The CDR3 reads CASSKQGGSYEQYF. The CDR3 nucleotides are TGTGCCAGTAGTAAACAGGGGGGATCCTACGAGCAGTACTTC.

CDR3 in amino acids: CASSGTGAEKLFF. Written as DNA, the CDR3 is TGTGCCAGCAGCGGGACAGGGGCTGAAAAACTGTTTTTT. J is TRBJ1-4 and V is TRBV9, with 9 bases that match TRBD1. V was clipped by 3 bases and J by 7 bases; unmatched bases: 1. The CDR3 covers 13 residues. The germline CDR1 and CDR2 sequences are SGDLS and YYNGEE.

This CDR3 is CASSSGGTALPEQYF. The CDR3 DNA reads as TGTGCCAGCAGTTCGGGTGGGACAGCCCTACCCGAGCAGTACTTC. J is TRBJ2-7 and V is TRBV28, with TRBD1 identical over 7 bases. Germline values: CDR1 MDHEN, CDR2 SYDVKM. Trimming at V came to 4 bases and at J to 6 bases, leaving 12 bases not matched to a gene. This CDR3 region has 15 residues. Full variable domain (remainder filled in from reference TRBV28 and TRBJ2-7): DVKVTQSSRYLVKRTGEKVFLECVQDMDHENMFWYRQDPGLGLRLIYFSYDVKMKEKGDIPEGYSVSREKKERFSLILESASTNQTSMYLCASSSGGTALPEQYFGPGTRLTVT.

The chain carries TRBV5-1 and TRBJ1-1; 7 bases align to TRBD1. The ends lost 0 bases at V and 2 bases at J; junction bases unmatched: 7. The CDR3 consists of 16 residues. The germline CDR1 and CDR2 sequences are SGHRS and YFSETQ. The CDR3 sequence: CASSLGGTALNTEAFF. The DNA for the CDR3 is TGCGCCAGCAGCTTGGGGGGGACAGCCCTCAACACTGAAGCTTTCTTT.

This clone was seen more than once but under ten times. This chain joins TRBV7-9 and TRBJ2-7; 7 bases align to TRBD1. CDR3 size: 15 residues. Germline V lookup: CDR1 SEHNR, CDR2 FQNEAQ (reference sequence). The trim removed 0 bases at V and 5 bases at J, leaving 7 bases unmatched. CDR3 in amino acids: CASSLATGAFDEQYF. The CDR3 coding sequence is TGTGCCAGCAGCTTAGCCACAGGGGCCTTCGACGAGCAGTACTTC. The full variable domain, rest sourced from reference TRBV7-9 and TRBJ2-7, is DTGVSQNPRHKITKRGQNVTFRCDPISEHNRLYWYRQTLGQGPEFLTYFQNEAQLEKSRLLSDRFSAERPKGSFSTLEIQRTEQGDSAMYLCASSLATGAFDEQYFGPGTRLTVT.

CDR3 residues: CASSPQRGTYNEQFF. CDR3 nucleotide sequence: TGTGCCAGCTCACCACAGCGCGGGACCTACAATGAGCAGTTCTTC. The chain links TRBV18 to TRBJ2-1; D might be TRBD2 (6 bases). Germline V gene data show CDR1 as KGHSH and CDR2 as LQKENI. Trimming shortened V by 1 base and J by 2 bases, and 9 bases separated the two germline ends. This CDR3 spans 15 amino acids.

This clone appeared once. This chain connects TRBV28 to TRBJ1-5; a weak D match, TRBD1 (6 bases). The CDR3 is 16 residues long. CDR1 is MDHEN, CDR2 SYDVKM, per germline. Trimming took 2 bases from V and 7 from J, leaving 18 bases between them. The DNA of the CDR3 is TGTGCCAGCAGTTTAAGGGCTACAGGGTTGAGACAGCCCCAGCATTTT. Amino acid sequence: CASSLRATGLRQPQHF.

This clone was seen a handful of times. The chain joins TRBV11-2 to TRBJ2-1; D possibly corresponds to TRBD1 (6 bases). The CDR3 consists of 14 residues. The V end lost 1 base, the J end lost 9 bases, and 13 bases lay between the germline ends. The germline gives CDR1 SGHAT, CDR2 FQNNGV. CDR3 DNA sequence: TGTGCCAGCAGCTTAGTCGGCAGGGGTATTGAGCAGTTCTTC. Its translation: CASSLVGRGIEQFF.

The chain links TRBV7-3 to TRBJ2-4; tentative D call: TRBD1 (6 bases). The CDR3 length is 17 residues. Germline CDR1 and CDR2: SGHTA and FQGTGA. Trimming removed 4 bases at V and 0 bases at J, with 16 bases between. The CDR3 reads CASSSSGQFLAKNIQYF. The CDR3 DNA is TGTGCCAGCAGCTCGTCTGGACAGTTCCTAGCCAAAAACATTCAGTACTTC.

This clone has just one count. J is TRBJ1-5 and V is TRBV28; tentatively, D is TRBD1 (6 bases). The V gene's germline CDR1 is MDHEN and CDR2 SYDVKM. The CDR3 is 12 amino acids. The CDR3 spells CGVGQYNQPQHF. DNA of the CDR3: TGTGGGGTCGGACAGTACAATCAGCCCCAGCATTTT.

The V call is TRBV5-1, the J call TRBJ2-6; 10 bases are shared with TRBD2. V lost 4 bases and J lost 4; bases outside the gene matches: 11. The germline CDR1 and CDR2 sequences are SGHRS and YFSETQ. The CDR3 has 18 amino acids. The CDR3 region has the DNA TGCGCCAGCAGCCCCCTCCTGACTAGCGGGTTCGGGGCCAACGTCCTGACTTTC. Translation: CASSPLLTSGFGANVLTF.

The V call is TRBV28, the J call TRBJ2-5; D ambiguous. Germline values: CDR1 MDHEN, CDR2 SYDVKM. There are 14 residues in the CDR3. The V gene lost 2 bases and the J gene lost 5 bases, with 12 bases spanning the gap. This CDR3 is CASSLTWLRETQYF. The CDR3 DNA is TGTGCCAGCAGTTTAACCTGGTTGCGGGAGACCCAGTACTTC.

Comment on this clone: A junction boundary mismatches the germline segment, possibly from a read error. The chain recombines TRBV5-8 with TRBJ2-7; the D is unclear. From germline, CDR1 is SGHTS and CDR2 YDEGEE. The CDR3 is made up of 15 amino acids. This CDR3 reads CASSLDGSSSYEQYF. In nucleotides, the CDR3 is TGTGCCAGCAGTTTGGATGGCTCCAGCTCCTACGAGCAGTACTTC.

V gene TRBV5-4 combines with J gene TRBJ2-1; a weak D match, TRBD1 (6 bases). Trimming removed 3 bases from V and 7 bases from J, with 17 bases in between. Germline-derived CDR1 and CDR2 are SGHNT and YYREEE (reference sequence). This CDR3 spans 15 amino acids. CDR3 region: CASSSWDTRWNEQFF. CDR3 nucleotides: TGTGCCAGCAGCTCCTGGGACACCCGCTGGAATGAGCAGTTCTTC. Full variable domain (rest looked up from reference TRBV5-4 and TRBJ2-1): ETGVTQSPTHLIKTRGQQVTLRCSSQSGHNTVSWYQQALGQGPQFIFQYYREEENGRGNFPPRFSGLQFPNYSSELNVNALELDDSALYLCASSSWDTRWNEQFFGPGTRLTVL.

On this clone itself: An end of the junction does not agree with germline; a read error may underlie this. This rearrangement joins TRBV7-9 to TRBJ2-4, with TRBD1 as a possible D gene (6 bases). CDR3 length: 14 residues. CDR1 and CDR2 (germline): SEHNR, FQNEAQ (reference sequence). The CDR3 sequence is CASSRSWDKNSQYF. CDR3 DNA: TGTGCCAGCAGCCGAAGTTGGGACAAAAACAGTCAGTACTTC.

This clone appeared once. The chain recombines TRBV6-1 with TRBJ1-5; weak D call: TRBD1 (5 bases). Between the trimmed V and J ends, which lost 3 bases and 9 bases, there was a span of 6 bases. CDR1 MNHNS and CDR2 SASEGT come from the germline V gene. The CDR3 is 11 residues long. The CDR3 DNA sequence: TGTGCCAGCAGTGAGGGGGGGCCCCAGCATTTT. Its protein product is CASSEGGPQHF.

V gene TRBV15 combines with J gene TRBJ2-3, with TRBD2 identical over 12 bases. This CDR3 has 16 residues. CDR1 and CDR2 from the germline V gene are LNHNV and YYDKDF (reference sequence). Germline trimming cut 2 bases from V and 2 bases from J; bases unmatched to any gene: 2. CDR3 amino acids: CATSRTSGRITDTQYF. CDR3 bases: TGTGCCACCAGCAGAACTAGCGGGAGGATCACAGATACGCAGTATTTT.

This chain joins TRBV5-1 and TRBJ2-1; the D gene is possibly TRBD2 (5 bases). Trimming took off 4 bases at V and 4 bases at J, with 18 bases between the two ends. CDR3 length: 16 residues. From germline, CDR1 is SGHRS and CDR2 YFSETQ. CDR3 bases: TGCGCCAGCAGCCCCAAAGACTCTCGCGGGTACAATGAGCAGTTCTTC. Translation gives CASSPKDSRGYNEQFF.

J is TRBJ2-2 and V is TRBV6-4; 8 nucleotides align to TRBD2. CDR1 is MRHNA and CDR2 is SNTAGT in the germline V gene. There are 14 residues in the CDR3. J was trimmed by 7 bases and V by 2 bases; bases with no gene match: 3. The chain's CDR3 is CASSDGLAGGELFF. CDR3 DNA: TGTGCCAGCAGTGACGGGCTAGCGGGCGGGGAGCTGTTTTTT.

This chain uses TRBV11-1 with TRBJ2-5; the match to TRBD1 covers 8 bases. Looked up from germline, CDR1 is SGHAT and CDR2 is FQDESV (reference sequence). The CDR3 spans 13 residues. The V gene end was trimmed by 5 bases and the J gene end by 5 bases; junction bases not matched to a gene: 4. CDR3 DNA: TGTGCCAGCAGCCCCACAGGGGGGGAGACCCAGTACTTC. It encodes CASSPTGGETQYF.

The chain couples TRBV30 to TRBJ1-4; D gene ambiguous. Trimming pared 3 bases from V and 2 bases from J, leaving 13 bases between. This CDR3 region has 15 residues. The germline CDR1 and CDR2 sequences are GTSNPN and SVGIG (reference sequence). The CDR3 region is CAWRSLSGTNEKLFF. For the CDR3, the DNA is TGTGCCTGGAGGTCGCTCTCCGGGACTAATGAAAAACTGTTTTTT. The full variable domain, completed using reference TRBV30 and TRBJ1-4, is SQTIHQWPATLVQPVGSPLSLECTVEGTSNPNLYWYRQAAGRGLQLLFYSVGIGQISSEVPQNLSASRPQDRQFILSSKKLLLSDSGFYLCAWRSLSGTNEKLFFGSGTQLSVL.

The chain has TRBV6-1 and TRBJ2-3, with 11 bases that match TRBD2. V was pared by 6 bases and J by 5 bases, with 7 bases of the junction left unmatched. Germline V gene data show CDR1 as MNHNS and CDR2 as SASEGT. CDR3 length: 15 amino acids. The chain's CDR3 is CASRGSGRVRDTQYF. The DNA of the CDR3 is TGTGCCAGCAGAGGTAGCGGGAGGGTTAGAGATACGCAGTATTTT.

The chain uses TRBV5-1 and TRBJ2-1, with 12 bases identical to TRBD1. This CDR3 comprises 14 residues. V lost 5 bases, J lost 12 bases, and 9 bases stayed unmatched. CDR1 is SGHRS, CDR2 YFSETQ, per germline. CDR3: CASSLGQGALAQFF. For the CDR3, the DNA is TGCGCCAGCAGTCTGGGACAGGGGGCTTTAGCGCAGTTCTTC.